These T cell receptor beta chains were read from a single sample in a study of blood T cell repertoires in COVID-19. Only in-frame clones appear in the TCRdb table, and some are missing; sequencing was by immunoSEQ multiplex PCR. Of about 96,000 clones in the sample, 85% to 90% are singletons; the top ten hold roughly 4.2%. The sample was peripheral blood. The receptors shown here come from a human donor with COVID-19, enrolled during active disease. The donor label of this sample is uncertain. The CDR3 runs from the conserved cysteine through the conserved F or W. D genes are given only for firm matches. Not all rows give a size; the values are once, few, many and, for expanded clones, a class.

j_gene | d_gene | abundance | v_gene | CDR3nt | CDR3aa
TRBJ2-1 | TRBD2 | . | TRBV7-2 | TGTGCCAGCAGCTTGGGGGGGCTAGCGGGAGGACTTACTGAGCAGTTCTTC | CASSLGGLAGGLTEQFF
TRBJ2-1 | TRBD1 | . | TRBV11-2 | TGTGCCAGCAGCACCTCCGGGACAGCCTACAATGAGCAGTTCTTC | CASSTSGTAYNEQFF
TRBJ1-1 | TRBD1 | . | TRBV2 | TGTGCCAGCAAAGACCTACAGGGGATGAACACTGAAGCTTTCTTT | CASKDLQGMNTEAFF
TRBJ2-6 | . | . | TRBV18 | TGTGCCAGCTCACCACCCCAGGGCAGCTCTGGGGCCAACGTCCTGACTTTC | CASSPPQGSSGANVLTF
TRBJ1-2 | . | . | TRBV30 | TGTGCCTGGAGTGTATTTCCGGGGGGCGATGGCTACACCTTC | CAWSVFPGGDGYTF
TRBJ2-7 | . | . | TRBV7-2 | TGTGCCAGCAGCTTAGGGGGCTCGGCGCTTAGCTACGAGCAGTACTTC | CASSLGGSALSYEQYF
TRBJ1-2 | . | . | TRBV6-7 | TGTGCCAGCAGTTACGCACTGGGGGGAGGGCACTATGGCTACACCTTC | CASSYALGGGHYGYTF
TRBJ1-2 | . | once | TRBV6-1 | TGTGCCAGCAGTGAATTTGGCGGCCCAGTCTATGGCTACACCTTC | CASSEFGGPVYGYTF
TRBJ1-5 | TRBD1 | once | TRBV5-8 | TGTGCCAGCAGCAGGCCAGGGGGTGAACAGCCCCAGCATTTT | CASSRPGGEQPQHF
TRBJ1-2 | TRBD1 | . | TRBV19 | TGTGCCAGTAGGTTGGACAGGGGGTTGAACTATGGCTACACCTTC | CASRLDRGLNYGYTF